What follows describes a single TCR beta chain. Its antigen remains unidentified. Method: immunoSEQ multiplex PCR; TCRdb's copy keeps in-frame clones and lacks some. The sample consists of 86,000 or so clones, around 96% of them appearing once. The data derive from a study of human thymus T cells. Findings and caveats of the study: Related research examined unrelated individuals and reported that their thymic repertoires overlapped highly. Thymic and blood repertoires appeared to carry a bias in their V and J gene usage.

J lost 3 bases, V lost 9 bases, and 4 bases had no gene match. Germline CDR1 MNHNS, CDR2 SASEGT. This CDR3 contains 12 residues. Resections that were taken during corrective heart surgery supplied the thymus tissue. Finnish infants who were healthy and having corrective surgery for congenital heart defects made up the donors. This receptor was identified in a boy in the first two years of life with a congenital heart defect but otherwise immunologically healthy. The chain has TRBV6-1 and TRBJ2-7, with 8 nucleotides matching TRBD1. Sequenced input: thymus tissue. The CDR3 sequence: CASTGQGYEQYF. CDR3 nucleotides: TGTGCCAGTACAGGACAGGGCTACGAGCAGTACTTC.